This record looks at one TCR beta chain sequence and its context. Cohort allocation depended upon clinical history that participants reported. This entry comes from a study of blood T cell repertoires in COVID-19. Libraries were prepared by immunoSEQ multiplex PCR; TCRdb keeps only in-frame clonotypes and omits some of them. The data contain 400,000 or so clones, around 91% of them seen just once; the ten biggest clones take up 0.55% to 0.75%. Germline lookup yields CDR1 LNHDA and CDR2 SQIVND (reference sequence). CDR3 length: 12 residues. V was shortened by 4 bases and J by 6 bases, with 10 bases between the two germline ends.

This TCR derives from a man between 18 and 35 years old who had recovered from COVID-19. Material: PBMCs or T cells enriched from blood (not recorded which). V gene TRBV19 combines with J gene TRBJ2-7; D unresolved. The CDR3 DNA reads TGTGCCAGTAGTACCCGCGCGTCCGAGCAGTACTTC. It yields the protein CASSTRASEQYF.